One sample yielded the 30 T cell receptor beta chains listed below, sequenced in a study of blood T cell repertoires in COVID-19. Clones were read by immunoSEQ multiplex PCR, and TCRdb kept only the in-frame ones, dropping some. The data show around 390,000 clones, about 83% seen once. Sequencing was performed on PBMCs or T cells enriched from blood (not recorded which). The origin of the receptors is a woman in her forties or fifties who had recovered from COVID-19.

This clone came up a few times. The CDR3 DNA sequence: TGTGCCAGCCCCGGGGGAGGTGACCCCGAGTACGGGGAGCTGTTTTTT. Amino acid sequence: CASPGGGDPEYGELFF. The rearrangement links TRBV7-9 to TRBJ2-2, with a possible D match to TRBD2 (6 bases). The CDR3 is 16 residues long. The V end was cut by 8 bases, the J end by 7 bases, with 23 bases between. Germline loops: CDR1 SEHNR, CDR2 FQNEAQ (reference sequence).

This clone has more than one count but fewer than ten. V usage is TRBV28 and J usage is TRBJ2-7, with 9 bases that match TRBD2. The CDR3 has 19 amino acids. With 2 bases clipped from V and 2 bases from J, the junction kept 16 bases outside the gene matches. Looked up from germline, CDR1 is MDHEN and CDR2 is SYDVKM. In DNA, the CDR3 is TGTGCCAGCAGTTTAAGAAATAGCGGGGGCCTTTTCTTCCCCTACGAGCAGTACTTC. It codes for CASSLRNSGGLFFPYEQYF.

The chain uses TRBV25-1 and TRBJ1-2; D gene ambiguous. With 1 base removed from V and 8 bases from J, the gap between germline ends came to 11 bases. Germline assignment: CDR1 MGHDK and CDR2 SYGVNS. The CDR3 contains 13 residues. The CDR3 DNA reads as TGTGCCAGCAGTGAATCTTCGGGGAGAGGCTACACCTTC. This translates into CASSESSGRGYTF.

The rearrangement uses TRBV19 and TRBJ1-5; D uncertain. The CDR3 contains 14 residues. V dropped 5 bases and J dropped 7 bases, with 15 bases sitting between them. Germline V gene data show CDR1 as LNHDA and CDR2 as SQIVND (reference sequence). The CDR3 region is CASSREVNRQPQHF. CDR3 DNA sequence: TGTGCCAGTAGTCGGGAGGTAAACAGACAGCCCCAGCATTTT.

CDR3 DNA: TGCGCCAGCAGCCAACGGGACAGCGGAGGAAACACCATATATTTT. Residues: CASSQRDSGGNTIYF. This sequence joins TRBV4-1 and TRBJ1-3, with 7 bases fitting TRBD1. The CDR3 length is 15 residues. V was clipped by 2 bases and J by 4 bases; unmatched bases: 5. Per germline, CDR1 MGHRA and CDR2 YSYEKL.

This clone was picked up one time. The gene calls are TRBV5-8 and TRBJ1-5; 9 bases match TRBD1. V was pared by 3 bases and J by 3 bases, with 7 bases of the junction left unmatched. This CDR3 is 16 amino acids long. The germline CDR1 and CDR2 sequences are SGHTS and YDEGEE. CDR3 sequence (DNA): TGTGCCAGCAGCTCCGGGACAGGGCTGCTCAATCAGCCCCAGCATTTT. This encodes CASSSGTGLLNQPQHF.

This clone was detected only once. This chain connects TRBV3-1 (or the pseudogene TRBV3-2) to TRBJ1-1; D is undetermined. Looked up from germline, CDR1 is LGHDT and CDR2 is YNNKEL (reference sequence). The CDR3 has 16 residues. The V end lost 5 bases, the J end lost 1 base, and 17 bases lay between the germline ends. The CDR3 DNA reads TGTGCCAGCAGCTCGCAAGGAGGGCGGGGGAACACTGAAGCTTTCTTT. Translated, it gives CASSSQGGRGNTEAFF.

The chain is built from TRBV12-3 or TRBV12-4 and TRBJ1-2, with D unclear. The CDR3 is 13 amino acids. Trimming removed 3 bases from V and 4 bases from J, with 9 bases in between. CDR3 region: CASSFLGSYGYTF. The CDR3 nucleotides are TGTGCCAGCAGTTTTCTAGGGAGCTATGGCTACACCTTC.

The table lists this clone with a count of one. The DNA of the CDR3 is TGTGCCAGCAGCTTAGCTCGGTTCCAAGTTGATACGCAGTATTTT. Translating gives CASSLARFQVDTQYF. The chain couples TRBV7-8 to TRBJ2-3; the D is unclear. Between the trimmed V and J ends, which lost 0 bases and 6 bases, there was a span of 13 bases. Germline CDR1 is SGHVS and CDR2 is FQNEAQ. This CDR3 has 15 residues.

The CDR3: CASSQSSSEDTQYF. DNA of the CDR3: TGTGCCAGCAGCCAATCGAGTAGCGAAGATACGCAGTATTTT. The chain is built from TRBV4-2 and TRBJ2-3, with D perhaps TRBD2 (5 bases). Between the trimmed V and J ends, which lost 2 bases and 5 bases, there was a span of 11 bases. CDR1 is LGHNA and CDR2 is YNFKEQ in the germline V gene. The CDR3 contains 14 residues.

The rearrangement uses TRBV2 and TRBJ1-2, with 9 bases aligning to TRBD1. The CDR3 totals 13 residues. The germline gives CDR1 SNHLY, CDR2 FYNNEI. After removal of 8 bases from V and 7 bases from J, the junction contained 8 bases not matched to a gene. The CDR3 nucleotides read TGTGCCAGCGGACAGGGGCGAGCAAGTGGCTACACCTTC. Translation: CASGQGRASGYTF.

This clone came up a few times. V is TRBV27 and J is TRBJ2-7; D may be TRBD1 (6 bases). Trimming took 5 bases from V and 5 from J, leaving 16 bases between them. This CDR3 has 14 amino acids. The germline gives CDR1 MNHEY, CDR2 SMNVEV (reference sequence). The CDR3 sequence is CASSPTRDIHEQYF. Written as DNA, the CDR3 is TGTGCCAGCAGTCCCACAAGGGACATTCACGAGCAGTACTTC.

This clone appeared once. V gene TRBV7-2 combines with J gene TRBJ2-1; 9 nucleotides line up with TRBD2. CDR1 is SGHTA and CDR2 is FQGNSA in the germline V gene. The CDR3 sequence is 15 residues long. The J segment lost 5 bases and the V segment lost 3 bases, leaving 5 bases of the junction unmatched. The CDR3 DNA reads TGTGCCAGCAGCTTCATGCGGGGGGGGGACAATGAGCAGTTCTTC. As protein: CASSFMRGGDNEQFF.

This clone showed up just once. CDR3 in DNA: TGTGCCAGCAGCCAAAGGGGGCTCACTGAAGCTTTCTTT. Encoded protein: CASSQRGLTEAFF. The genes are TRBV3-1 (or the pseudogene TRBV3-2) and TRBJ1-1; 7 nucleotides agree with TRBD1. V lost 2 bases, J lost 4 bases, and 1 base stayed unmatched. Germline CDR1 LGHDT, CDR2 YNNKEL (reference sequence). The CDR3 loop spans 13 amino acids.

V is TRBV19 and J is TRBJ1-2, with a possible D match to TRBD1 (5 bases). The CDR3 runs to 13 residues. Trimming took off 1 base at V and 6 bases at J, with 9 bases between the two ends. CDR1 and CDR2 (germline): LNHDA, SQIVND (reference sequence). Here the CDR3 reads CASSIVAGHGYTF. In DNA form, the CDR3 reads TGTGCCAGTAGTATAGTGGCGGGGCATGGCTACACCTTC. Full variable domain (missing parts from reference TRBV19 and TRBJ1-2): DGGITQSPKYLFRKEGQNVTLSCEQNLNHDAMYWYRQDPGQGLRLIYYSQIVNDFQKGDIAEGYSVSREKKESFPLTVTSAQKNPTAFYLCASSIVAGHGYTFGSGTRLTVV.

The chain has TRBV5-1 and TRBJ1-4; the D is unclear. Trimming took off 4 bases at V and 7 bases at J, with 14 bases between the two ends. Looked up from germline, CDR1 is SGHRS and CDR2 is YFSETQ. The length of the CDR3 is 14 residues. The CDR3 DNA reads as TGCGCCAGCAGCCTCGGAGATCCTGGTGAAAAACTGTTTTTT. Translation: CASSLGDPGEKLFF. Supplemented by reference TRBV5-1 and TRBJ1-4, the full variable domain reads KAGVTQTPRYLIKTRGQQVTLSCSPISGHRSVSWYQQTPGQGLQFLFEYFSETQRNKGNFPGRFSGRQFSNSRSEMNVSTLELGDSALYLCASSLGDPGEKLFFGSGTQLSVL.

The chain uses TRBV7-9 and TRBJ1-1, with D possibly being TRBD1 (5 bases). The CDR3 loop spans 15 amino acids. Germline loops: CDR1 SEHNR, CDR2 FQNEAQ (reference sequence). The V end was cut by 2 bases, the J end by 1 base, with 11 bases between. The CDR3 sequence: CASSLTGSQNTEAFF. Here the CDR3 DNA reads TGTGCCAGCAGCTTAACAGGATCCCAGAACACTGAAGCTTTCTTT. Drawing the rest from reference TRBV7-9 and TRBJ1-1, the complete variable domain is DTGVSQNPRHKITKRGQNVTFRCDPISEHNRLYWYRQTLGQGPEFLTYFQNEAQLEKSRLLSDRFSAERPKGSFSTLEIQRTEQGDSAMYLCASSLTGSQNTEAFFGQGTRLTVV.

This chain joins TRBV2 and TRBJ2-7, with D unresolved. The germline V gene encodes CDR1 SNHLY and CDR2 FYNNEI. V shed 3 bases and J shed 2 bases, with 5 bases lying between them. This CDR3 comprises 12 residues. This chain's CDR3 is CASSDNTYEQYF. CDR3 DNA sequence: TGTGCCAGCAGTGACAACACCTACGAGCAGTACTTC.

The gene calls are TRBV6-1 and TRBJ2-7; D may be TRBD2 (6 bases). The germline V and J ends were trimmed by 1 base and 1 base, with 17 bases remaining between them. Germline V gene lookup returns CDR1 MNHNS and CDR2 SASEGT. The CDR3 extends over 17 amino acids. The CDR3 reads CASSEEEGYIFSYEQYF. The CDR3, as DNA: TGTGCCAGCAGTGAAGAGGAGGGGTACATCTTTTCCTACGAGCAGTACTTC.

This clone was found a few times. V and J are TRBV27 and TRBJ1-4, with 9 positions matching TRBD1. The V and J ends lost 7 bases and 7 bases, in that order; junction bases with no gene match: 4. The CDR3 contains 13 residues. Germline V gene lookup returns CDR1 MNHEY and CDR2 SMNVEV (reference sequence). CDR3 bases: TGTGCCAGCACCGGGACAGGGTTTGAAAAACTGTTTTTT. Its translation: CASTGTGFEKLFF.

The chain combines TRBV20-1 with TRBJ2-3; a possible D gene is TRBD2 (5 bases). Germline CDR1 reads DFQATT; CDR2 reads SNEGSKA (reference sequence). This CDR3 comprises 15 residues. The V and J ends lost 3 bases and 2 bases respectively, with 15 bases between them. CDR3 protein: CSASSGVAFTDTQYF. CDR3 sequence (DNA): TGCAGTGCTAGTAGTGGGGTAGCGTTCACAGATACGCAGTATTTT.

The rearrangement links TRBV5-1 to TRBJ1-4; TRBD1 matches at 12 bases. Germline CDR1 reads SGHRS; CDR2 reads YFSETQ. V shed 3 bases, J shed 8 bases, and the junction held 8 bases outside the gene matches. This CDR3 comprises 16 residues. The CDR3 spells CASSSGQGALGEKLFF. The CDR3 region has the DNA TGCGCCAGCAGCTCGGGACAGGGGGCCCTCGGGGAAAAACTGTTTTTT.

V usage is TRBV2 and J usage is TRBJ2-4, with D unresolved. Germline CDR1 reads SNHLY; CDR2 reads FYNNEI. Between the trimmed V and J ends, which lost 4 bases and 0 bases, there was a span of 13 bases. CDR3 length equals 16 residues. CDR3 DNA: TGTGCCAGCAGTGTAGAGGCAGCTTTAGCCAAAAACATTCAGTACTTC. It encodes CASSVEAALAKNIQYF.

This clone was seen just once. This sequence joins TRBV19 and TRBJ1-1; D is possibly TRBD1 (5 bases). Looked up from germline, CDR1 is LNHDA and CDR2 is SQIVND (reference sequence). V lost 0 bases and J 0 bases, leaving 14 bases between the germline ends. CDR3 length: 17 amino acids. CDR3: CASSIDWGDRVNTEAFF. The CDR3 bases are TGTGCCAGTAGTATAGATTGGGGGGACCGAGTGAACACTGAAGCTTTCTTT.

J is TRBJ1-1 and V is TRBV3-1 (or the pseudogene TRBV3-2), with no clear D. Trimming removed 1 base at V and 1 base at J, with 7 bases between. Germline assignment: CDR1 LGHDT and CDR2 YNNKEL (reference sequence). The CDR3 runs to 14 residues. The CDR3 region has the DNA TGTGCCAGCAGCCAAGGACACCAGAACACTGAAGCTTTCTTT. Encoded protein: CASSQGHQNTEAFF.

V usage is TRBV19 and J usage is TRBJ2-5; TRBD2 matches at 7 bases. J lost 1 base, V lost 3 bases, and 8 bases had no gene match. This CDR3 is 16 amino acids long. CDR1 and CDR2 (germline): LNHDA, SQIVND (reference sequence). The CDR3 DNA reads TGTGCCAGTAGTATGGAGCGGGGCTTATTCCAAGAGACCCAGTACTTC. This codes for CASSMERGLFQETQYF.

The chain has TRBV30 and TRBJ1-6, with 9 bases matching TRBD1. Trimming at V came to 2 bases and at J to 10 bases, leaving 12 bases not matched to a gene. From germline, CDR1 is GTSNPN and CDR2 SVGIG (reference sequence). The CDR3 contains 16 residues. CDR3: CAWSTTQDRGGSPLHF. CDR3 in DNA: TGTGCCTGGAGTACAACTCAAGACAGGGGGGGGTCACCCCTCCACTTT.

This chain uses TRBV7-9 with TRBJ1-1; D may be TRBD1 (6 bases). This CDR3 has 15 residues. The V end lost 2 bases, the J end lost 3 bases, and 13 bases lay between the germline ends. Germline values: CDR1 SEHNR, CDR2 FQNEAQ (reference sequence). As DNA, the CDR3 is TGTGCCAGCAGCTTATCCGGGGGGGCTTACACTGAAGCTTTCTTT. It translates to CASSLSGGAYTEAFF.

The V and J genes are TRBV4-3 and TRBJ1-4; 7 nucleotides line up with TRBD1. The CDR3 consists of 14 residues. The germline CDR1 and CDR2 sequences are LGHNA and YSLEER. J gave up 8 bases and V 0 bases, and 3 bases lay outside the gene matches. The CDR3, as DNA: TGCGCCAGCAGCCAAGAACAGGGGAGGGAAAAACTGTTTTTT. It is translated as CASSQEQGREKLFF.

The V gene is TRBV15, the J gene TRBJ1-2; 7 nucleotides line up with TRBD1. The V gene end was trimmed by 3 bases and the J gene end by 4 bases; junction bases not matched to a gene: 11. Looked up from germline, CDR1 is LNHNV and CDR2 is YYDKDF (reference sequence). The CDR3 totals 16 residues. CDR3 protein: CATSRDWDSSAYGYTF. CDR3 nucleotide sequence: TGTGCCACCAGCAGGGATTGGGACAGTTCGGCCTATGGCTACACCTTC. Using reference TRBV15 and TRBJ1-2 for the parts outside the CDR3, the full variable domain is DAMVIQNPRYQVTQFGKPVTLSCSQTLNHNVMYWYQQKSSQAPKLLFHYYDKDFNNEADTPDNFQSRRPNTSFCFLDIRSPGLGDTAMYLCATSRDWDSSAYGYTFGSGTRLTVV.